Here is one T cell receptor beta chain with its context. The entry originates in a study of Ad26.COV2.S vaccination and SARS-CoV-2 variants. The data were produced by immunoSEQ multiplex PCR, yet TCRdb's version contains in-frame clones alone and is incomplete. The sample records fewer than 800,000 clones, 89% being singletons. Described treatment: over 15 received Ad26.COV2.S at low or high dose, single or two shots; about 5 received placebo; per-sample allocation not given. Day 63 following the first vaccine or placebo injection was when the samples were taken. This adult donor, from Boston, was 18-55 years old. The vaccine delivered Wuhan-strain SARS-CoV-2 spike through an Ad26 vector. This CDR3 comprises 11 residues. Trimming removed 3 bases from V and 7 bases from J, with 6 bases in between.

This TCR was sampled from a person between 18 and 65 years old who received the Ad26.COV2.S COVID-19 vaccine or a placebo. The sequenced sample was peripheral blood, obtained in a trial of Ad26.COV2.S vaccine versus placebo. This chain connects TRBV12-3 or TRBV12-4 to TRBJ1-2; unclear D gene. The CDR3 is CASSFSAGYTF. The CDR3 nucleotides are TGTGCCAGCAGTTTCTCGGCTGGCTACACCTTC.